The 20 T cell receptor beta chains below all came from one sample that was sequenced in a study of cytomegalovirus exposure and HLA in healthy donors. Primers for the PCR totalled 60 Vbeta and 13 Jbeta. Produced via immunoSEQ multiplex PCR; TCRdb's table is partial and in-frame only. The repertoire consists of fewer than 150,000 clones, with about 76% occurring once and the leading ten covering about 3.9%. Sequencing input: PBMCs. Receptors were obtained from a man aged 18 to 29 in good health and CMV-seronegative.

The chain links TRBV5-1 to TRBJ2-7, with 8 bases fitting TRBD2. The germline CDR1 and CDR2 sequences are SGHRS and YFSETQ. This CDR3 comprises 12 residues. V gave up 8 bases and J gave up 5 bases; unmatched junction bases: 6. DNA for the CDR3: TGCGCCAGTCAGAGCGGGGGAGACGAGCAGTACTTC. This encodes CASQSGGDEQYF.

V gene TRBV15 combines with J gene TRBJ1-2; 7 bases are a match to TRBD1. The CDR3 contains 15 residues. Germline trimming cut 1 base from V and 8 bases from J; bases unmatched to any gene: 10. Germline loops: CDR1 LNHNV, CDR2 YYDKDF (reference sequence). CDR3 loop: CATSRVDRALGGYTF. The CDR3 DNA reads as TGTGCCACCAGCAGAGTCGACAGGGCCTTGGGGGGCTACACCTTC.

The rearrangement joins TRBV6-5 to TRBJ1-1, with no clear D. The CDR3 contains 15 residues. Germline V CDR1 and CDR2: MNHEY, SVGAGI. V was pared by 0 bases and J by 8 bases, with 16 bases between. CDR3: CASSYSRVAPKEAFF. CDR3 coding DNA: TGTGCCAGCAGTTACTCACGGGTCGCACCAAAGGAAGCTTTCTTT.

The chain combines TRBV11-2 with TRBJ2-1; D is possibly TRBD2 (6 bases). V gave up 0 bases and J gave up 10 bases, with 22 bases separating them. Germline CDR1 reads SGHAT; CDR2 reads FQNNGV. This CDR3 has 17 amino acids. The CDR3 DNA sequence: TGTGCCAGCAGCTTAGAAATCCCGCGGCGCCGGGGGAGGGAGCAGTTCTTC. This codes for CASSLEIPRRRGREQFF.

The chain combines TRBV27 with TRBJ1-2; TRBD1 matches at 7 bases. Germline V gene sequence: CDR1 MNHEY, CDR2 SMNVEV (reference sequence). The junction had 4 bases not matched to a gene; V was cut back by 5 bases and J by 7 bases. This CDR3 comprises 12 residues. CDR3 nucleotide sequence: TGTGCCAGCAGTCCCTGGACAGGTGGCTACACCTTC. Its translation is CASSPWTGGYTF.

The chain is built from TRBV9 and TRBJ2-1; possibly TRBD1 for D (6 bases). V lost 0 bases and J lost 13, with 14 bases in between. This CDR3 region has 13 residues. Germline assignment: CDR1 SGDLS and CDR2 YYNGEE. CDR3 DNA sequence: TGTGCCAGCAGCGTAGGGGACAATAAGCATCAGTTCTTC. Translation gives CASSVGDNKHQFF.

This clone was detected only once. This chain's CDR3 is CASSPKLAGAETQYF. The CDR3 DNA sequence: TGTGCCAGCTCACCGAAACTAGCGGGGGCGGAGACCCAGTACTTC. The V call is TRBV18, the J call TRBJ2-5; 11 positions match TRBD2. The V and J ends lost 3 bases and 5 bases, in that order; junction bases with no gene match: 5. This CDR3 is built from 15 residues. Germline CDR1 KGHSH, CDR2 LQKENI.

Here the CDR3 DNA reads TGTGCCAGCAGCTCCTGGGGGGGAATCTACGAGCAGTACTTC. As protein: CASSSWGGIYEQYF. The chain has TRBV11-2 and TRBJ2-7; 7 bases align to TRBD2. Unmatched junction bases numbered 6, after V lost 4 bases and J lost 3 bases. This CDR3 contains 14 residues. Per germline, CDR1 SGHAT and CDR2 FQNNGV. Based on the CDR3 plus reference TRBV11-2 and TRBJ2-7, the full variable domain is EAGVAQSPRYKIIEKRQSVAFWCNPISGHATLYWYQQILGQGPKLLIQFQNNGVVDDSQLPKDRFSAERLKGVDSTLKIQPAKLEDSAVYLCASSSWGGIYEQYFGPGTRLTVT.

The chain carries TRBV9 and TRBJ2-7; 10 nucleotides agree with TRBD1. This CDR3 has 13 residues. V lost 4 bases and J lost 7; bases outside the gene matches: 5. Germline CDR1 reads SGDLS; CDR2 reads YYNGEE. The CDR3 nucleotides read TGTGCCAGCAGCTTCAGACAGGGGGCAGAGCAGTACTTC. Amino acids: CASSFRQGAEQYF.

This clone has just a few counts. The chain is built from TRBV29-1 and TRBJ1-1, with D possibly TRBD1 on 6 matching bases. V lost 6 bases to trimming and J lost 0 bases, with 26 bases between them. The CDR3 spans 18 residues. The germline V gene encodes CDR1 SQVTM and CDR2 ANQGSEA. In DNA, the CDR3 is TGCAGCGTGGGCACCTCAGGGGCCCGCCCCGCAGTGAACACTGAAGCTTTCTTT. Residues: CSVGTSGARPAVNTEAFF.

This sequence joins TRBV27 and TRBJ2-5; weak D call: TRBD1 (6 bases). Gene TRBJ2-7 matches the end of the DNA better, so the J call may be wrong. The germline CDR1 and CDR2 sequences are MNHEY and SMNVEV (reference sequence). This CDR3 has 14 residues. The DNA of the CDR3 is TGTGCCAGCAGTTACAGGGTATACTCCTACGAGCAGTACTTC. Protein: CASSYRVYSYEQYF.

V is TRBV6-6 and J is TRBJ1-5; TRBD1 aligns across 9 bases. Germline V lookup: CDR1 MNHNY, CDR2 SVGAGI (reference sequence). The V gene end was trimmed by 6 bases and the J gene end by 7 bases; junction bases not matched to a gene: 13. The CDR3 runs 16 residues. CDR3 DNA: TGTGCCAGCAGAACCTCTCCCGGGACAGGGTCACAGCCCCAGCATTTT. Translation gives CASRTSPGTGSQPQHF.

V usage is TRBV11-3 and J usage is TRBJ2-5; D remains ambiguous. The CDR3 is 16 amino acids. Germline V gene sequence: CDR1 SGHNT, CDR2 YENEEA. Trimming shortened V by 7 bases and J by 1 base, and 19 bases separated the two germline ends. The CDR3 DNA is TGTGCCAGCACCAAATTCCCTGGAGAGCCCCAAGAGACCCAGTACTTC. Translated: CASTKFPGEPQETQYF.

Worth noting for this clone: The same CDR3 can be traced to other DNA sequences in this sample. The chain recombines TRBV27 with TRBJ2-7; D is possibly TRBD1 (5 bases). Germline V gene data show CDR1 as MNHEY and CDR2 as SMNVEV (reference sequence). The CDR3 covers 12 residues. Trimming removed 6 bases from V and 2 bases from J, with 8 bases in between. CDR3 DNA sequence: TGTGCCAGCAGCCCAGGGACCTACGAGCAGTACTTC. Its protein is CASSPGTYEQYF.

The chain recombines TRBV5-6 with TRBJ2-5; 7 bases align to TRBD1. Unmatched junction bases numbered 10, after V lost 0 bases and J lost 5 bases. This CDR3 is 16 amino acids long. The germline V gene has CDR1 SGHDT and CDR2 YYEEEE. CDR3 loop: CASSLAGTVLWETQYF. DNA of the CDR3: TGTGCCAGCAGCTTGGCCGGGACAGTACTTTGGGAGACCCAGTACTTC.

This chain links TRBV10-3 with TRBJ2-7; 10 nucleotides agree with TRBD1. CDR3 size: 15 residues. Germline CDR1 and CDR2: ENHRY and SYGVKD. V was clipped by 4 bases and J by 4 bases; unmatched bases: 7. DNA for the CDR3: TGTGCCATCAGTGCCCCTGGGACAGGGGAATACGAGCAGTACTTC. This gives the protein CAISAPGTGEYEQYF.

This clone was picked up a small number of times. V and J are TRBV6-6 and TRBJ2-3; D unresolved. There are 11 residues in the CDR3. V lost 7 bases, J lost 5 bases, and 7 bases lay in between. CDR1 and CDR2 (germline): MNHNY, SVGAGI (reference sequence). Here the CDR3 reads CASNSRDTQYF. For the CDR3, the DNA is TGTGCCAGCAATTCGCGAGATACGCAGTATTTT.

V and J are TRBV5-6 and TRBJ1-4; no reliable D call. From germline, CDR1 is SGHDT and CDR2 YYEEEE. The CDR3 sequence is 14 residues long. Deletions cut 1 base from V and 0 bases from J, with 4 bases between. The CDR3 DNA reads TGTGCCAGCAGCTTGTTCGCAACTAATGAAAAACTGTTTTTT. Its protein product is CASSLFATNEKLFF.

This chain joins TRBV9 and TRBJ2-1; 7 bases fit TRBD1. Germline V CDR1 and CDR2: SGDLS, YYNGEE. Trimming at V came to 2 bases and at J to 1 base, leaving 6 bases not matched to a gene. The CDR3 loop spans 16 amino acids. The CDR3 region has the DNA TGTGCCAGCAGCGTTCACGCCAGGGGGTCCTACAATGAGCAGTTCTTC. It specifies CASSVHARGSYNEQFF.

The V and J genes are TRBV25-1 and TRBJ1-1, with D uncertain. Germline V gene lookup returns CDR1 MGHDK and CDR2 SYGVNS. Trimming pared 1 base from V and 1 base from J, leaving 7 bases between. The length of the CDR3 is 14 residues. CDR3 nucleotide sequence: TGTGCCAGCAGTGAATCCCCTTCGAACACTGAAGCTTTCTTT. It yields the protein CASSESPSNTEAFF.